These T cell receptor beta chains were read from a single sample in a study of blood T cell repertoires in COVID-19. Sequencing was performed with immunoSEQ multiplex PCR; in TCRdb, only in-frame clones are kept and a portion is missing. The sample has more than 35,000 clones; about nine tenths are singletons. The sample taken for sequencing was peripheral blood. These receptors were taken from a man in his 60s with acute or convalescent COVID-19. Each CDR3 is given with its conserved first and last residue. D genes are given only for firm matches. Where a row states a size, it is once, few, many or the class of an expanded clone; other rows omit it.

clone size: NA; D gene: NA; J gene: TRBJ2-2; V gene: TRBV5-6; CDR3 DNA: TGTGCCAGCAGCTTCCTACGTGACACCGGGGAGCTGTTTTTT; CDR3 protein: CASSFLRDTGELFF
clone size: NA; D gene: TRBD2; J gene: TRBJ2-7; V gene: TRBV28; CDR3 DNA: TGTGCCAGCAGCGGGGCCGAACTAGCGGGTCTCTACGAGCAGTACTTC; CDR3 protein: CASSGAELAGLYEQYF
clone size: few; D gene: NA; J gene: TRBJ1-2; V gene: TRBV18; CDR3 DNA: TGTGCCAGCTCACCGGGAGGGGGCTACACCTTC; CDR3 protein: CASSPGGGYTF
clone size: NA; D gene: NA; J gene: TRBJ2-6; V gene: TRBV6-5; CDR3 DNA: TGTGCCAGCAGGGGAGACAACTCTGGGGCCAACGTCCTGACTTTC; CDR3 protein: CASRGDNSGANVLTF
clone size: NA; D gene: NA; J gene: TRBJ2-5; V gene: TRBV7-2; CDR3 DNA: TGTGCCAGCAGCATCGAAGAGACCCAGTACTTC; CDR3 protein: CASSIEETQYF
clone size: NA; D gene: NA; J gene: TRBJ1-4; V gene: TRBV18; CDR3 DNA: TGTGCCAGCTCACCATCTACTCGGGGAGTGGAAAAACTGTTTTTT; CDR3 protein: CASSPSTRGVEKLFF
clone size: NA; D gene: TRBD1; J gene: TRBJ2-7; V gene: TRBV19; CDR3 DNA: TGTGCCAGTAGCTCGGGGACAGCTACGAAGCAGTACTTC; CDR3 protein: CASSSGTATKQYF
clone size: NA; D gene: TRBD2; J gene: TRBJ2-7; V gene: TRBV14; CDR3 DNA: TGTGCCAGCAGCCAAGACCCAGTAGCGGGTCTCTACGAGCAGTACTTC; CDR3 protein: CASSQDPVAGLYEQYF
clone size: NA; D gene: NA; J gene: TRBJ2-5; V gene: TRBV10-1; CDR3 DNA: TGCGCCAGCAGTGCGGGACACGAGACCCAGTACTTC; CDR3 protein: CASSAGHETQYF
clone size: NA; D gene: NA; J gene: TRBJ2-5; V gene: TRBV3-1/TRBV3-2; CDR3 DNA: TGTGCCAGCAGCCTACAGGGTCGGGGAGAGACCCAGTACTTC; CDR3 protein: CASSLQGRGETQYF
clone size: NA; D gene: TRBD1; J gene: TRBJ1-5; V gene: TRBV28; CDR3 DNA: TGTGCCAGCAGACAGGGGGCTACGGGCAATCAGCCCCAGCATTTT; CDR3 protein: CASRQGATGNQPQHF
clone size: NA; D gene: TRBD1; J gene: TRBJ2-2; V gene: TRBV24-1; CDR3 DNA: TGTGCCACCAGTGACCCTGTCCGGACAGGGGCGAACACCGGGGAGCTGTTTTTT; CDR3 protein: CATSDPVRTGANTGELFF
clone size: NA; D gene: TRBD1; J gene: TRBJ1-1; V gene: TRBV27; CDR3 DNA: TGTGCCAGCAGTTTTGTACAGGGGCCCTCTGAAGCTTTCTTT; CDR3 protein: CASSFVQGPSEAFF
clone size: NA; D gene: NA; J gene: TRBJ1-2; V gene: TRBV19; CDR3 DNA: TGTGCCAGCGGGACTGTTTATGGCTACACCTTC; CDR3 protein: CASGTVYGYTF
clone size: NA; D gene: TRBD2; J gene: TRBJ2-3; V gene: TRBV24-1; CDR3 DNA: TGTGCCACCAGTGATCCAGCGGGAGCATTAGATACGCAGTATTTT; CDR3 protein: CATSDPAGALDTQYF
clone size: once; D gene: NA; J gene: TRBJ1-1; V gene: TRBV6-4; CDR3 DNA: TGTGCCAGCAGTGACGGCAGGGGGAACACTGAAGCTTTCTTT; CDR3 protein: CASSDGRGNTEAFF
clone size: NA; D gene: NA; J gene: TRBJ1-5; V gene: TRBV6-6; CDR3 DNA: TGTGCCAGCAGTCAGCGGGGGACTCAGCCCCAGCATTTT; CDR3 protein: CASSQRGTQPQHF
clone size: NA; D gene: NA; J gene: TRBJ1-3; V gene: TRBV6-5; CDR3 DNA: TGTGCCAGCAGTTACTCGGGGAGAGACGTTGGAAACACCATATATTTT; CDR3 protein: CASSYSGRDVGNTIYF
clone size: NA; D gene: NA; J gene: TRBJ1-2; V gene: TRBV2; CDR3 DNA: TGTGCCAGCATCCCGGGTATCGCTAACTATGGCTACACCTTC; CDR3 protein: CASIPGIANYGYTF
clone size: NA; D gene: TRBD2; J gene: TRBJ2-1; V gene: TRBV5-1; CDR3 DNA: TGCGCCAGCAGCCCGGGACTAGCGGGAAGGTCCTACAATGAGCAGTTCTTC; CDR3 protein: CASSPGLAGRSYNEQFF
clone size: NA; D gene: TRBD2; J gene: TRBJ2-1; V gene: TRBV20-1; CDR3 DNA: TGCAGTGCTAGTGGGTCGGCTAGCGGGAGTTATGAGCAGTTCTTC; CDR3 protein: CSASGSASGSYEQFF
clone size: NA; D gene: NA; J gene: TRBJ2-1; V gene: TRBV5-1; CDR3 DNA: TGCGCCAGCAGCATTTACTATTATTCCTACAATGAGCAGTTCTTC; CDR3 protein: CASSIYYYSYNEQFF
clone size: NA; D gene: TRBD2; J gene: TRBJ2-7; V gene: TRBV10-3; CDR3 DNA: TGTGCCATCGGGACTAGAGAAGGGCACGAGCAGTACTTC; CDR3 protein: CAIGTREGHEQYF
clone size: NA; D gene: TRBD2; J gene: TRBJ2-1; V gene: TRBV3-1/TRBV3-2; CDR3 DNA: TGTGCCAGCAGCCGCAGCGGGAGATTCGACAATGAGCAGTTCTTC; CDR3 protein: CASSRSGRFDNEQFF
clone size: once; D gene: TRBD2; J gene: TRBJ2-5; V gene: TRBV24-1; CDR3 DNA: TGTGCCACCAGTGACCCGAGGGAGGGCGGAGAGACCCAGTACTTC; CDR3 protein: CATSDPREGGETQYF
clone size: NA; D gene: TRBD2; J gene: TRBJ2-1; V gene: TRBV2; CDR3 DNA: TGTGCCAGCAGTGGGCTAGCGGGAGATTGGGATGAGCAGTTCTTC; CDR3 protein: CASSGLAGDWDEQFF
clone size: NA; D gene: TRBD2; J gene: TRBJ2-1; V gene: TRBV9; CDR3 DNA: TGTGCCAGCAGCGTAGGGACTAGCGGATACAATGAGCAGTTCTTC; CDR3 protein: CASSVGTSGYNEQFF
clone size: NA; D gene: NA; J gene: TRBJ2-3; V gene: TRBV9; CDR3 DNA: TGTGCCAGCAGCGTAGAAATGGGTTTGAGGGCAGATACGCAGTATTTT; CDR3 protein: CASSVEMGLRADTQYF
clone size: NA; D gene: NA; J gene: TRBJ1-6; V gene: TRBV28; CDR3 DNA: TGTGCCAGCACCGGGGATTCCTATAATTCACCCCTCCACTTT; CDR3 protein: CASTGDSYNSPLHF
clone size: NA; D gene: TRBD2; J gene: TRBJ2-7; V gene: TRBV10-1; CDR3 DNA: TGCGCCAGCAGTGAATCCGGGACTAGCGGCTACGAGCAGTACTTC; CDR3 protein: CASSESGTSGYEQYF
clone size: NA; D gene: TRBD1; J gene: TRBJ1-4; V gene: TRBV5-1; CDR3 DNA: TGCGCCAGCAGCGAGACAGGGATCTTTGAAAAACTGTTTTTT; CDR3 protein: CASSETGIFEKLFF
clone size: NA; D gene: TRBD1; J gene: TRBJ1-2; V gene: TRBV2; CDR3 DNA: TGTGCCAGCAGTATTGACAGGGCCGACACCTTC; CDR3 protein: CASSIDRADTF
clone size: NA; D gene: TRBD1; J gene: TRBJ2-2; V gene: TRBV4-3; CDR3 DNA: TGCGCCAGCAGCCAAGAAAAAACGGACAGGATAAACACCGGGGAGCTGTTTTTT; CDR3 protein: CASSQEKTDRINTGELFF
clone size: NA; D gene: TRBD2; J gene: TRBJ2-2; V gene: TRBV9; CDR3 DNA: TGTGCCAGCAGGGAGGGACTAGCGGGACCCGAGGACACCGGGGAGCTGTTTTTT; CDR3 protein: CASREGLAGPEDTGELFF
clone size: NA; D gene: NA; J gene: TRBJ2-1; V gene: TRBV6-4; CDR3 DNA: TGTGCCAGCAGTGCCCGCGGCTCTAGGCTATACAATGAGCAGTTCTTC; CDR3 protein: CASSARGSRLYNEQFF
clone size: NA; D gene: NA; J gene: TRBJ2-5; V gene: TRBV27; CDR3 DNA: TGTGCCAGCAGGCGACAGGACCAAGAGACCCAGTACTTC; CDR3 protein: CASRRQDQETQYF
clone size: NA; D gene: NA; J gene: TRBJ1-2; V gene: TRBV6-5; CDR3 DNA: TGTGCCAGTGAGGGGAGGTCGGCTGGCTACACCTTC; CDR3 protein: CASEGRSAGYTF
clone size: NA; D gene: NA; J gene: TRBJ1-4; V gene: TRBV6-5; CDR3 DNA: TGTGCCAGCAGCACAATGGGGGGGGCTAATGAAAAACTGTTTTTT; CDR3 protein: CASSTMGGANEKLFF
clone size: NA; D gene: TRBD2; J gene: TRBJ2-1; V gene: TRBV5-1; CDR3 DNA: TGCGCCAGCAGCTTGGTGGGAGGGCCGATCAATGAGCAGTTCTTC; CDR3 protein: CASSLVGGPINEQFF
clone size: NA; D gene: TRBD1; J gene: TRBJ1-4; V gene: TRBV4-3; CDR3 DNA: TGCGCCAGCAGCGCCTGGGACAGCGTGACAACTAATGAAAAACTGTTTTTT; CDR3 protein: CASSAWDSVTTNEKLFF
clone size: NA; D gene: NA; J gene: TRBJ2-7; V gene: TRBV23-1; CDR3 DNA: TGCGCCAGCAGTCAACCCGAGGGGGAGAGCTCCTACGAGCAGTACTTC; CDR3 protein: CASSQPEGESSYEQYF
clone size: NA; D gene: NA; J gene: TRBJ2-3; V gene: TRBV7-9; CDR3 DNA: TGTGCCAGCAGCTTAGCGCGAGGGCTAGCCTCAGATACGCAGTATTTT; CDR3 protein: CASSLARGLASDTQYF
clone size: NA; D gene: TRBD1; J gene: TRBJ2-6; V gene: TRBV6-4; CDR3 DNA: TGTGCCAGCAGAAAAACACGGGACAGAGCTTCTGGGGCCAACGTCCTGACTTTC; CDR3 protein: CASRKTRDRASGANVLTF
clone size: once; D gene: NA; J gene: TRBJ2-7; V gene: TRBV7-9; CDR3 DNA: TGTGCCAGCAGCTTACAGATCGCAAGGAGTTCCTACGAGCAGTACTTC; CDR3 protein: CASSLQIARSSYEQYF
clone size: NA; D gene: NA; J gene: TRBJ2-1; V gene: TRBV10-1; CDR3 DNA: TGCGCCAGCAGTGAGTCGGCGGGGAGCTCCTACAATGAGCAGTTCTTC; CDR3 protein: CASSESAGSSYNEQFF
clone size: NA; D gene: TRBD1; J gene: TRBJ2-3; V gene: TRBV5-1; CDR3 DNA: TGCGCCAGCAGCCTGGACAGGTTAACAGATACGCAGTATTTT; CDR3 protein: CASSLDRLTDTQYF
clone size: NA; D gene: NA; J gene: TRBJ1-1; V gene: TRBV4-3; CDR3 DNA: TGCGCCAGCAGCCAAGATGGGCGGGGTGGGGAAGCTTTCTTT; CDR3 protein: CASSQDGRGGEAFF
clone size: NA; D gene: NA; J gene: TRBJ1-1; V gene: TRBV5-1; CDR3 DNA: TGCGCCAGCAGCCCGAATAACGGGGGCACTGAAGCTTTCTTT; CDR3 protein: CASSPNNGGTEAFF
clone size: NA; D gene: TRBD2; J gene: TRBJ2-3; V gene: TRBV11-3; CDR3 DNA: TGTGCCAGCAGCCCACGGACTAGCGGGATAGCAGATACGCAGTATTTT; CDR3 protein: CASSPRTSGIADTQYF
clone size: NA; D gene: TRBD1; J gene: TRBJ1-5; V gene: TRBV6-5; CDR3 DNA: TGTGCCAGCAGTTACTCAGGGGGCGATGGTCAGCCCCAGCATTTT; CDR3 protein: CASSYSGGDGQPQHF
clone size: NA; D gene: TRBD1; J gene: TRBJ1-2; V gene: TRBV29-1; CDR3 DNA: TGCAGCGTCGCCTCGACAGGGGAGGGCTACACCTTC; CDR3 protein: CSVASTGEGYTF
clone size: NA; D gene: NA; J gene: TRBJ1-5; V gene: TRBV5-1; CDR3 DNA: TGCGCCAGCAGCTTGTCAGGGAGGGATCAGCCCCAGCATTTT; CDR3 protein: CASSLSGRDQPQHF
clone size: NA; D gene: NA; J gene: TRBJ1-5; V gene: TRBV7-2; CDR3 DNA: TGTGCCAGCAGCCTTAACAGGGATCAGCCCCAGCATTTT; CDR3 protein: CASSLNRDQPQHF
clone size: NA; D gene: NA; J gene: TRBJ2-3; V gene: TRBV6-5; CDR3 DNA: TGTGCCAGCAGGCCCGAGTTCACAGATACGCAGTATTTT; CDR3 protein: CASRPEFTDTQYF
clone size: NA; D gene: NA; J gene: TRBJ1-1; V gene: TRBV6-5; CDR3 DNA: TGTGCCAGTTTGGGGGGGCGCGGCACTGAAGCTTTCTTT; CDR3 protein: CASLGGRGTEAFF
clone size: NA; D gene: NA; J gene: TRBJ2-2; V gene: TRBV7-8; CDR3 DNA: TGTGCCAGCGCCGCGGGGCTAGCAGACACCGGGGAGCTGTTTTTT; CDR3 protein: CASAAGLADTGELFF
clone size: NA; D gene: TRBD2; J gene: TRBJ2-2; V gene: TRBV27; CDR3 DNA: TGTGCCAGCAGCCGAAGAGCTAGCGGGAGCACCGGGGAGCTGTTTTTT; CDR3 protein: CASSRRASGSTGELFF
clone size: NA; D gene: NA; J gene: TRBJ1-2; V gene: TRBV19; CDR3 DNA: TGTGCCAGTAGTGATCGGGGGTGGACACGGGATTCAGGGTACACCTTC; CDR3 protein: CASSDRGWTRDSGYTF
clone size: NA; D gene: TRBD1; J gene: TRBJ1-5; V gene: TRBV6-6; CDR3 DNA: TGTGCCAGCAGTCCGGGACAGGGATGGGGTGGCAATCAGCCCCAGCATTTT; CDR3 protein: CASSPGQGWGGNQPQHF
clone size: NA; D gene: NA; J gene: TRBJ2-1; V gene: TRBV4-3; CDR3 DNA: TGCGCCAGCAGCCAATTTCCACCTAGCAATCTCTTACTCTTC; CDR3 protein: CASSQFPPSNLLLF